Listed below are T cell receptor beta chains from one sample, sequenced in a study of blood T cell repertoires in COVID-19. The protocol was immunoSEQ multiplex PCR, while the TCRdb copy is restricted to in-frame clones and leaves out a portion. The repertoire holds 400,000 to 450,000 clones, with over 75% as singletons. Sequencing used peripheral blood. The origin of the receptors is a woman in her forties with COVID-19, enrolled during active disease. Each CDR3 is given with its conserved first and last residue. The order of the fields is clone size, J gene, CDR3 length, V gene, D gene, CDR3 protein, CDR3 DNA. A D gene is named only where the DNA matches it firmly. Size values are once, few and many counts, or a class for expanded clones, and some rows have none.

>once|TRBJ2-1|16|TRBV12-5|TRBD2
CASGLGSGLVNHEQFF
TGTGCTAGTGGTTTGGGATCGGGACTAGTTAACCATGAGCAGTTCTTC
>NA|TRBJ2-7|14|TRBV6-6|TRBD1
CASRRQGAFYEQYF
TGTGCCAGCAGACGACAGGGGGCTTTCTACGAGCAGTACTTC
>NA|TRBJ1-4|13|TRBV28|NA
CASSLWGAEKLFF
TGTGCCAGCAGTTTATGGGGGGCGGAAAAACTGTTTTTT
>NA|TRBJ2-1|13|TRBV24-1|NA
CATSDRRSNEQFF
TGTGCCACCAGTGACCGTCGTAGCAATGAGCAGTTCTTC
>NA|TRBJ2-1|16|TRBV11-3|NA
CASSLGQRGWVNEQFF
TGTGCCAGCAGCTTAGGACAGAGAGGATGGGTCAATGAGCAGTTCTTC
>NA|TRBJ1-1|13|TRBV6-5|NA
CASRQQGNTEAFF
TGTGCCAGCAGACAACAGGGGAACACTGAAGCTTTCTTT
>NA|TRBJ1-4|17|TRBV18|NA
CASSPPTGKGTNEKLFF
TGTGCCAGCTCACCACCAACAGGGAAAGGAACTAATGAAAAACTGTTTTTT
>NA|TRBJ1-1|14|TRBV6-5|TRBD1
CASSTGTGRFEAFF
TGTGCCAGCAGTACCGGGACAGGGCGTTTTGAAGCTTTCTTT
>NA|TRBJ1-2|14|TRBV2|TRBD1
CASSIGTANYGYTF
TGTGCCAGCAGTATCGGGACAGCTAACTATGGCTACACCTTC
>NA|TRBJ1-3|14|TRBV18|NA
CASSPSNSGNTIYF
TGTGCCAGCTCGCCATCTAACTCTGGAAACACCATATATTTT
>NA|TRBJ1-4|14|TRBV6-5|TRBD1
CATGQGAANEKLFF
TGTGCCACTGGACAGGGGGCCGCTAATGAAAAACTGTTTTTT
>NA|TRBJ1-2|14|TRBV28|TRBD1
CASSSLGQGDGYTF
TGTGCCAGCAGTTCACTCGGACAGGGGGATGGCTACACCTTC
>NA|TRBJ2-2|16|TRBV7-3|NA
CASSRGDSLNTGELFF
TGTGCCAGCAGCCGCGGGGACAGCCTGAACACCGGGGAGCTGTTTTTT
>NA|TRBJ1-4|12|TRBV11-2|NA
CASSLLVEKLFF
TGTGCCAGCAGCTTACTCGTCGAAAAACTGTTTTTT
>NA|TRBJ1-4|15|TRBV5-6|NA
CASSSAVRANEKLFF
TGTGCCAGCAGCTCGGCGGTGAGGGCTAATGAAAAACTGTTTTTT
>NA|TRBJ2-3|17|TRBV5-1|TRBD2
CASSYGTSGRLSDTQYF
TGCGCCAGCAGCTACGGGACTAGCGGGAGATTATCAGATACGCAGTATTTT
>once|TRBJ1-4|14|TRBV27|NA
CASRYRGASEKLFF
TGTGCCAGCAGGTACCGGGGGGCGTCTGAAAAACTGTTTTTT
>once|TRBJ1-2|15|TRBV27|NA
CASSLGRGYNYGYTF
TGTGCCAGCAGTTTAGGACGGGGATATAACTATGGCTACACCTTC